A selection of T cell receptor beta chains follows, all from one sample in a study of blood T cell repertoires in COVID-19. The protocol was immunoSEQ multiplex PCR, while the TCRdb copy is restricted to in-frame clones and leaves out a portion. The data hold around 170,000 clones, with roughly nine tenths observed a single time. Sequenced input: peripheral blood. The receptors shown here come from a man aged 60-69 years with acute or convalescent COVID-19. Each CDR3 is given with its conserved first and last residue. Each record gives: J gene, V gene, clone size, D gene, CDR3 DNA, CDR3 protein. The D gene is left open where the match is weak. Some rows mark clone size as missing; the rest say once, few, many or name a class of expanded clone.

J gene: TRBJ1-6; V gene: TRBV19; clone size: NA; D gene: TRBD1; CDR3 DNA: TGTGCCAGCAGGATCAAAAGCGGACAGGGTAGTCTTAATTCACCCCTCCACTTT; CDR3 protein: CASRIKSGQGSLNSPLHF
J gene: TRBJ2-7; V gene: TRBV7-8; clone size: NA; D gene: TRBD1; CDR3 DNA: TGTGCCAGCAGCTACGGACAGGTTGGCGAGCAGTACTTC; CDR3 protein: CASSYGQVGEQYF
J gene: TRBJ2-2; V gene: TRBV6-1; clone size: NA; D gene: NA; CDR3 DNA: TGTGCCAGCAGTGAGGGGGGAAGCACCGGGGAGCTGTTTTTT; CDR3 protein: CASSEGGSTGELFF
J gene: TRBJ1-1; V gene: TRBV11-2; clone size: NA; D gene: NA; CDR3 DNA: TGTGCCAGCAGCTATACGTCAGGGGTGAACACTGAAGCTTTCTTT; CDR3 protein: CASSYTSGVNTEAFF
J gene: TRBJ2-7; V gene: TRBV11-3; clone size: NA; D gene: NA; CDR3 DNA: TGTGCCAGCAGCTTAGGAGGTAGCGAGCAGTACTTC; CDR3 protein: CASSLGGSEQYF
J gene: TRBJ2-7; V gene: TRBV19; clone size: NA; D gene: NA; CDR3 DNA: TGTGCCACCGCCAGGGATCTTGGCACTGGCGAGCAGTACTTC; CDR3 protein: CATARDLGTGEQYF
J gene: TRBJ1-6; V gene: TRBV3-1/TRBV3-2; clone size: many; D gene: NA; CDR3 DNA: TGTGCCAGCAGCCCACGATCCGGGGATTCACCCCTCCACTTT; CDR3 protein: CASSPRSGDSPLHF
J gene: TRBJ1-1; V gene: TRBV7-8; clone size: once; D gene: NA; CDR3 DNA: TGTGCCAGCAGCCCCCCGTCGGTCGGGGGGAACACTGAAGCTTTCTTT; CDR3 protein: CASSPPSVGGNTEAFF
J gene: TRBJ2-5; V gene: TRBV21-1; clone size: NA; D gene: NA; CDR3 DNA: TGTGCCAGCAGCGTCGGACGGGACTTGGAGACCCAGTACTTC; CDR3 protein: CASSVGRDLETQYF
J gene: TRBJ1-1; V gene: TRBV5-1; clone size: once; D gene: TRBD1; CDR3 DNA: TGCGCCAGCAGCCTGGGACAGGGCCTGGGGAACACTGAAGCTTTCTTT; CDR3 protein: CASSLGQGLGNTEAFF
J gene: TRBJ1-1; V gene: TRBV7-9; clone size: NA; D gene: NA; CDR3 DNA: TGTGCCAGCAGTTCACCGGGGGTCGTGGATATGAACACTGAAGCTTTCTTT; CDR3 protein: CASSSPGVVDMNTEAFF
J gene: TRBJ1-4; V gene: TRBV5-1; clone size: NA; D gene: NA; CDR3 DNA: TGCGCCAGCAGCTTCCGGACAAATAATGAAAAACTGTTTTTT; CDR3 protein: CASSFRTNNEKLFF
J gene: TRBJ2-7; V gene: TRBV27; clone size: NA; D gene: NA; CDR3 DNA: TGTGCCAGCAGTTCTCGAAACAGGGCCTCCTACGAGCAGTACTTC; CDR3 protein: CASSSRNRASYEQYF
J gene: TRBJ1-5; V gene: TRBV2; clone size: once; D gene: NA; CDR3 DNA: TGTGCCAGCAGGGAACAGGGCCTGGGCAATCAGCCCCAGCATTTT; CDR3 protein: CASREQGLGNQPQHF
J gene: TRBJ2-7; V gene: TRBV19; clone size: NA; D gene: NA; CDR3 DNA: TGTGCCAGTAGTATAGGAGGGGACACGGGCTACGAGCAGTACTTC; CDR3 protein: CASSIGGDTGYEQYF
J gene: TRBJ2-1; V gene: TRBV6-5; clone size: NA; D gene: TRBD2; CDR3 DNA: TGTGCCAGCAGTTACTCGACGGGAGGCCTCAATGAGCAGTTCTTC; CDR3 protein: CASSYSTGGLNEQFF
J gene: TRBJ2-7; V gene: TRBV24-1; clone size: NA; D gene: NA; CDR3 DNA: TGTGCCACCAGTGAAACAGGTACTCGGCAGTACTTC; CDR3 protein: CATSETGTRQYF
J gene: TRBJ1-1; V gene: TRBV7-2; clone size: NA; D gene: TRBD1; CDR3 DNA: TGTGCCAGCAGCTTAGCGGAGACAGGGAGGATGAAGGACGCTGAAGCTTTCTTT; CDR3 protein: CASSLAETGRMKDAEAFF
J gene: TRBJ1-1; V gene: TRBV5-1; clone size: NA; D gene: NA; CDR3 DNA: TGCGCCAGCAGCTTGGATCTCTGGGCCCTGGGCACTGAAGCTTTCTTT; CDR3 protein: CASSLDLWALGTEAFF
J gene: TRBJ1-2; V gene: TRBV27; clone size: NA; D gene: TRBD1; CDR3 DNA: TGTGCCAGCAGTTATAAACCGGGACAGAACTATGGCTACACCTTC; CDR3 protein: CASSYKPGQNYGYTF
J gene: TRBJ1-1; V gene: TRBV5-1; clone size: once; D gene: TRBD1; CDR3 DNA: TGCGCCAGCAGCCCGGACAGGAGAGACACTGAAGCTTTCTTT; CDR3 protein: CASSPDRRDTEAFF
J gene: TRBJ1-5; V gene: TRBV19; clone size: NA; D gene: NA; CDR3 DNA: TGTGCCAGTAGTATTTTGGTCATAGTAGCGGGAGACCAGCCCCAGCATTTT; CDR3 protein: CASSILVIVAGDQPQHF
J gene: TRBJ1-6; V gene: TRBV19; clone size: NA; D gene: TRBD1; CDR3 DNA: TGTGCCAGTAGCGCCAGGGGGGCCCGTGAAGGTTCACCCCTCCACTTT; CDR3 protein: CASSARGAREGSPLHF
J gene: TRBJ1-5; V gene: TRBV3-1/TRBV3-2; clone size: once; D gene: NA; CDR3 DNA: TGTGCCAGCAGCCTGGGGGGGGCCCCCCATCAGCCCCAGCATTTT; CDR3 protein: CASSLGGAPHQPQHF
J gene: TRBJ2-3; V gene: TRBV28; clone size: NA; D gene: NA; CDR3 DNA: TGTGCCAGCACCCCAAGCCGAAAGTCGGTTGGCACAGATACGCAGTATTTT; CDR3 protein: CASTPSRKSVGTDTQYF
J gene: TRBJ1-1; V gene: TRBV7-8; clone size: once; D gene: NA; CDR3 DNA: TGTGCCAGCAGCGAGGTGGCAGGGAGGATATTTAGCACTGAAGCTTTCTTT; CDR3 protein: CASSEVAGRIFSTEAFF
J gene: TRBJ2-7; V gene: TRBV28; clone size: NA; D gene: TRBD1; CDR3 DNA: TGTGCCAGCAGTCTTACATGGGGACAGGGGTTATACGAGCAGTACTTC; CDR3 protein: CASSLTWGQGLYEQYF
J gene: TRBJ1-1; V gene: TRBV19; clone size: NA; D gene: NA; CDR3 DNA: TGTGCCAGTAGCGAACCGGGACACCCGTACACTGAAGCTTTCTTT; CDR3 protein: CASSEPGHPYTEAFF
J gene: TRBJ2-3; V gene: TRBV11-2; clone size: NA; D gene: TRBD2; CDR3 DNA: TGTGCCAGCTTGGCTAGCGGGACAGATACGCAGTATTTT; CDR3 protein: CASLASGTDTQYF
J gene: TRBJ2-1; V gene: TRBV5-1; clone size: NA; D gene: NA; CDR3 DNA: TGCGCCAGCAGCTTGGTTTCCGGGGCCTACAATGAGCAGTTCTTC; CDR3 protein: CASSLVSGAYNEQFF
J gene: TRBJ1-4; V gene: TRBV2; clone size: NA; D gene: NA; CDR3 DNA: TGTGCCAGTTATGAGGTTTCTAATGAAAAACTGTTTTTT; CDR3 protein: CASYEVSNEKLFF
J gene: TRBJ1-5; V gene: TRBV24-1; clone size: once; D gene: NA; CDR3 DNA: TGTGCCACCAGTGATACCGGGACTGGTAATCAGCCCCAGCATTTT; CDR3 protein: CATSDTGTGNQPQHF
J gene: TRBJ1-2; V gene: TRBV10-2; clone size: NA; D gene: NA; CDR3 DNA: TGCGCCAGCAGTGAGTCCAGCTATGGCTACACCTTC; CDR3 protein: CASSESSYGYTF
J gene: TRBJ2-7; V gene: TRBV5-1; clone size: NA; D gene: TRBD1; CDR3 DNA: TGCGCCAGCAGCCTGGGGACAGATTACGAGCAGTACTTC; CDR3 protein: CASSLGTDYEQYF
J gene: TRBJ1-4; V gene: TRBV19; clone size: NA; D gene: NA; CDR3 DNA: TGTGCCAATTGGGGCCACTTAAATGAAAAACTGTTTTTT; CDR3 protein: CANWGHLNEKLFF
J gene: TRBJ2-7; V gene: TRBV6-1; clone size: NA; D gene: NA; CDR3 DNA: TGTGCCAGCAGTGACAGAACCTACGAGCAGTACTTC; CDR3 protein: CASSDRTYEQYF
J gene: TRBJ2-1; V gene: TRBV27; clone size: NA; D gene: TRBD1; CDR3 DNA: TGTGCCAGCAGTTCGATACAGGGGGGATATCACAATGAGCAGTTCTTC; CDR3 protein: CASSSIQGGYHNEQFF
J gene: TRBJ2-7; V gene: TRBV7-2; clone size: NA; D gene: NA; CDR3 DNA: TGTGCCAGCAGCTACGGGACTTACTACGAGCAGTACTTC; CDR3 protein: CASSYGTYYEQYF
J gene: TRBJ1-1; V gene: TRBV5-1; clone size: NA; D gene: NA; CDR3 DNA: TGCGCCAGCAGCCGGGACAACCAAAGAGGGACTGAAGCTTTCTTT; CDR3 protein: CASSRDNQRGTEAFF